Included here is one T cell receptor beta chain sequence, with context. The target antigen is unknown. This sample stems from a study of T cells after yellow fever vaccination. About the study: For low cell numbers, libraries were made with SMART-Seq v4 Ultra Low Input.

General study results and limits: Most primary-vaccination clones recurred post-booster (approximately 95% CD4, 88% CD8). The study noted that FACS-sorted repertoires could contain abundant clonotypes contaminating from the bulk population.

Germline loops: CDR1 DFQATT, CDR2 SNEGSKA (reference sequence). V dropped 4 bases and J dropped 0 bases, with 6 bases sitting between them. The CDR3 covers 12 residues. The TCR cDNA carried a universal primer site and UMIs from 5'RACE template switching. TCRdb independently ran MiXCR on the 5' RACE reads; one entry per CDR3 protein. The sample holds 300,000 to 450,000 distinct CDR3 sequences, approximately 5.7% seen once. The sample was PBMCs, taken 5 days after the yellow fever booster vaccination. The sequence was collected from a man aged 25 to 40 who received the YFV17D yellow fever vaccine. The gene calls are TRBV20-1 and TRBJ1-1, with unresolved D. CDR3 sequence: CSANRMNTEAFF. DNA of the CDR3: TGCAGTGCTAACAGAATGAACACTGAAGCTTTCTTT.